Listed here is a single T cell receptor (beta chain). This CDR3 contains 16 residues. V lost 8 bases, J lost 1 base, and 10 bases stayed unmatched. The germline V gene encodes CDR1 KGHDR and CDR2 SFDVKD. Seattle's cohort entered during active infection and was followed longitudinally. The data are from a study of blood T cell repertoires in COVID-19. Study summary: The study drew acute and convalescent COVID-19 samples from the United States, Italy and Spain. In each case, the material was cDNA or gDNA derived from T cells, B-cell-depleted T cells, or PBMCs.

Original handling: Reference gene primer amplification in the assay estimated nucleated cell counts. Clones were sequenced by immunoSEQ multiplex PCR, and TCRdb holds only the in-frame ones, with some missing. Clone size and V and J calls were adopted from that table, with D and trimming inferred from the DNA. Of 250,000 to 400,000 clones listed, about 91% were seen once; the top ten hold 1.5% to 2%. The chain couples TRBV24-1 to TRBJ2-5; 9 nucleotides agree with TRBD2. The origin of this receptor is a woman aged 25 to 39 with COVID-19, enrolled during active disease. The specimen sequenced was peripheral blood. The CDR3 loop is CATTPRGLAPQETQYF. The DNA of the CDR3 is TGTGCCACCACTCCAAGGGGACTAGCCCCCCAAGAGACCCAGTACTTC.